This TCR beta chain was documented in a study of blood T cell repertoires in COVID-19. The overall study: Material from acute and convalescent COVID-19 was sourced from the United States, Italy and Spain. PBMCs, B-cell-depleted T cells, or T cells provided the cDNA or gDNA that made up the material.

Per the authors' pipeline: By means of reference gene primer amplification, nucleated cell counts were estimated. Assay used: immunoSEQ multiplex PCR; TCRdb lists only in-frame clones, some missing. V, J and clone size were drawn from that table, and D and trimming were deduced from the DNA. The sample includes 25,000 to 30,000 clones, about nine tenths of them seen just once. In its sample, this clone was seen once. Other DNA sequences in this sample translate to the same CDR3. CDR3 length: 14 amino acids. Germline V CDR1 and CDR2: LNHDA, SQIVND (reference sequence). The ends lost 4 bases at V and 4 bases at J; junction bases unmatched: 2.

Sequenced material: peripheral blood. The clonotype was recovered from a human donor in a cohort sampled during active COVID-19. The gene calls are TRBV19 and TRBJ2-7; 12 bases are a match to TRBD2. The CDR3 is CASSTGLAGYEQYF. In nucleotides, the CDR3 is TGTGCCAGTAGTACGGGACTAGCGGGTTACGAGCAGTACTTC.